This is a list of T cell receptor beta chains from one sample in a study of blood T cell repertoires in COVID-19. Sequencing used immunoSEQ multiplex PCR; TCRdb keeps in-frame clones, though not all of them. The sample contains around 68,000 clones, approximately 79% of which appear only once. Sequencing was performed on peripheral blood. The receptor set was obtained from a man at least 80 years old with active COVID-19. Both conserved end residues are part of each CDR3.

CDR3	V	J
CASSQDKGQIYNEQFF	TRBV14	TRBJ2-1
CASSIGLTGGLETQYF	TRBV19	TRBJ2-5
CASSFMGQGASDTQYF	TRBV28	TRBJ2-3
CAATDRYGYTF	TRBV6-5	TRBJ1-2
CASGLTSQGRWAPLHF	TRBV12-5	TRBJ1-6
CASREGTGPSYEQYF	TRBV7-2	TRBJ2-7
CASKGTGVNTEAFF	TRBV19	TRBJ1-1
CSIQGRRQGNGYTF	TRBV29-1	TRBJ1-2
CAISNRDNYEQYF	TRBV10-3	TRBJ2-7
CASSIGSGGSSYGQYF	TRBV19	TRBJ2-7
CASSVATGPGAYNSPLHF	TRBV9	TRBJ1-6
CASSPGQSYSNQPQHF	TRBV7-8	TRBJ1-5
CASRDGRGGAFF	TRBV6-5	TRBJ1-1
CAWSSGGTSSNEKLFF	TRBV30	TRBJ1-4
CASSQGSGGAQPQHF	TRBV4-3	TRBJ1-5
CASSSPYQETQYF	TRBV7-8	TRBJ2-5
CASNGGDAGGNQPQHF	TRBV28	TRBJ1-5
CASSHGRGGETQYF	TRBV18	TRBJ2-5
CASSWEGSGNTIYF	TRBV6-5	TRBJ1-3
CASSLELGGGLTGELFF	TRBV5-1	TRBJ2-2
CASSDGDSGTTNTYEQYF	TRBV6-2/TRBV6-3	TRBJ2-7
CASSVGGGMALNEKLFF	TRBV9	TRBJ1-4
CASSSGTGGLSSYEQYF	TRBV5-5	TRBJ2-7
CASAWAGNNEQFF	TRBV7-3	TRBJ2-1
CASSLGNGRANEQFF	TRBV7-9	TRBJ2-1
CAGGTTGTEQYF	TRBV2	TRBJ2-7
CASSRGGSYNSPLHF	TRBV27	TRBJ1-6
CASSLAVGSTQYF	TRBV7-7	TRBJ2-3
CASSLASGVDTGELFF	TRBV5-1	TRBJ2-2
CASRPRGPHNSPLHF	TRBV11-1	TRBJ1-6
CASSHFGTGETQYF	TRBV7-2	TRBJ2-5
CATSERGVSYEQYF	TRBV24-1	TRBJ2-7
CASSQGGGSSYNEQFF	TRBV3-1/TRBV3-2	TRBJ2-1
CASSQDNVTGRVKLGTEAFF	TRBV3-1/TRBV3-2	TRBJ1-1
CARGNTGVETQYF	TRBV2	TRBJ2-5
CASSRAGDRNSPLHF	TRBV5-1	TRBJ1-6
CASRGLLAGGPGEQFF	TRBV5-1	TRBJ2-1